This T cell receptor (beta chain) was captured in a study of prognosis after radiotherapy for stage I lung cancer. Across the whole study: Deemed medically inoperable were all patients with non-small cell lung cancer.

Trimming took 0 bases from V and 3 from J, leaving 16 bases between them. Germline lookup yields CDR1 DFQATT and CDR2 SNEGSKA (reference sequence). This CDR3 comprises 16 residues. Node-negative status on CT and PET/CT applied to all patients, none having prior chemotherapy, radiotherapy or other malignancies. The TCR beta CDR3 region was amplified from genomic DNA, with two rounds of multiplex PCR being used for the amplification. The authors ran first-round PCR with primers specific to each TRBV and TRBJ gene. Via MiXCR, TCRdb re-called the multiplex PCR reads, giving one row per CDR3 protein. This sample has around 30,000 distinct CDR3 sequences, with approximately 32% found just once. This clonotype was seen at least ten times.

The sequencing here drew on PBMCs, taken before or after stereotactic body radiation therapy (not recorded which). The V and J genes are TRBV20-1 and TRBJ2-3; D possibly corresponds to TRBD2 (7 bases). This TCR was recovered from a donor over 45 with non-small cell lung cancer. CDR3 residues: CSARDPGLRGTDTQYF. The CDR3 DNA is TGCAGTGCTAGAGATCCGGGACTAAGGGGGACAGATACGCAGTATTTT.